This T cell receptor (beta chain) was found in a study of shared clonotypes between healthy human individuals. The study ran the assay at deep level. The table came from immunoSEQ multiplex PCR; TCRdb's copy has only in-frame clones and leaves some out. Of approximately 1.1 million clones in the sample, around 78% are singletons; the top ten hold around 0.47%. Trimming took 6 bases from V and 4 from J; bases not matched to a gene: 5. Looked up from germline, CDR1 is MNHEY and CDR2 is SVGAGI. The CDR3 sequence is 15 residues long. Whole-study results and caveats: Generation probabilities of non-shared clonotypes were lower (relative to those shared by all four donors).

As to this clone: Antigen unknown.

The chain combines TRBV6-5 with TRBJ2-1, with 11 bases lining up with TRBD2. The sample comprised memory CD4+ T cells from PBMCs. Regarding subset: CD45RA-negative fraction. The clonotype comes from a man in his late teens or twenties in good health. Some clones in this sample may be carry-over from other donors' samples. The CDR3: CASREGLAEYNEQFF. The CDR3 region has the DNA TGTGCCAGCAGAGAGGGACTAGCGGAATACAATGAGCAGTTCTTC.